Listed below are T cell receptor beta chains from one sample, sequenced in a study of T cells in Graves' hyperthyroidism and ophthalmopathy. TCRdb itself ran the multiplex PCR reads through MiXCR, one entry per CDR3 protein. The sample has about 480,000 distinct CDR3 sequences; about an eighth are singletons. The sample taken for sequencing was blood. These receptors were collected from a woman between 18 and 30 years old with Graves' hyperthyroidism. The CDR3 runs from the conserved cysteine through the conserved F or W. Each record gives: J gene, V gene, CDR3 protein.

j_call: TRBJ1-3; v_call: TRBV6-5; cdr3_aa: CASSWGQGDSGNTIYF
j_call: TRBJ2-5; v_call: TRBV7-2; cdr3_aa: CASSLGIGSGQYF
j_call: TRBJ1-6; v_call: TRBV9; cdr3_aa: CASSVSVGSEDSPLHF
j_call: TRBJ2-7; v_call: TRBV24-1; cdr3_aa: CATPAMDEQYF
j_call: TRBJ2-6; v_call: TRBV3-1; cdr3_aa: CASSLGQARGVLTF
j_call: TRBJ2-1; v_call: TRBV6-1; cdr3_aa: CASSPDRDGYNEQFF
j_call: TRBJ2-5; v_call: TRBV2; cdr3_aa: CASSSASGRETQYF
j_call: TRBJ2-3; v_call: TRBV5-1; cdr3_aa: CASSPGLAGRTDTQYF
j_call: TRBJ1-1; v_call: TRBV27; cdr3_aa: CASSVGAYTEAFF
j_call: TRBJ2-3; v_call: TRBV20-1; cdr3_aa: CSATAGERTDTQYF
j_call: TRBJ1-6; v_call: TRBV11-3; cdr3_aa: CASSFPGSSPLHF